The 17 T cell receptor beta chains listed next were all sequenced from one sample in a study of CD8+CD57+ T cells in acquired aplastic anemia (dated by TCRdb to 2016 to 2019). Patients chosen for sequencing had shown expansion of CD8+CD57+ cells by flow cytometry. The instrument given in TCRdb is Illumina HiSeq 2000. TCR beta VDJ combination and CDR3 sequence profiling used genomic DNA as the template. Through fastp at Q25 and MiXCR, TCRdb rebuilt clones from the public reads, retaining in-frame beta chains. CDR3 protein sequences are deduplicated, and each keeps its most common genes and DNA. This sample has 200,000 to 300,000 distinct CDR3 sequences in its table, and around 45% of those were observed once. The top ten clones comprise over 7.5% of the sample. The material sequenced was sorted CD4+, CD8+, or CD8+CD57+ T cells (not recorded which) from PBMCs. The receptors here all came from a human donor with aplastic anemia.

V and J are TRBV20-1 and TRBJ2-7, with TRBD1 as a possible D gene (6 bases). From germline, CDR1 is DFQATT and CDR2 SNEGSKA (reference sequence). The CDR3 contains 14 residues. V lost 0 bases to trimming and J lost 3 bases, with 12 bases between them. CDR3 sequence (DNA): TGCAGTGCTAGAGACCCGGACAGACACTACGAGCAGTACTTC. Its translation: CSARDPDRHYEQYF.

This clonotype was found a few times. The CDR3 here is CASSRVLLNTEAFF. As DNA, the CDR3 is TGTGCCAGTTCCCGGGTCCTTCTGAACACTGAAGCTTTCTTT. This sequence joins TRBV19 and TRBJ1-1; D is unresolved. The V and J ends lost 8 bases and 0 bases respectively, with 13 bases between them. This CDR3 has 14 amino acids. The V gene's germline CDR1 is LNHDA and CDR2 SQIVND (reference sequence).

In its sample, this clonotype was seen a few times. This rearrangement joins TRBV11-1 to TRBJ2-7; 9 nucleotides agree with TRBD1. CDR3 length: 16 residues. Trimming at V came to 4 bases and at J to 4 bases, leaving 11 bases not matched to a gene. CDR1 SGHAT and CDR2 FQDESV come from the germline V gene (reference sequence). The CDR3 protein is CASSSKEGQGKYEQYF. Here the CDR3 DNA reads TGTGCCAGCAGCTCAAAAGAGGGACAGGGAAAGTACGAGCAGTACTTC.

This clonotype was recorded at least ten times. V usage is TRBV7-8 and J usage is TRBJ2-7; TRBD1 aligns across 8 bases. The ends lost 2 bases at V and 1 base at J; junction bases unmatched: 1. CDR3 length: 14 amino acids. Germline V gene data show CDR1 as SGHVS and CDR2 as FQNEAQ. The CDR3 bases are TGTGCCAGCAGCTTAAGGACAGGGTCCTACGAGCAGTACTTC. Its translation: CASSLRTGSYEQYF.

As concerns this clonotype: A read error may explain this, as a much larger clone is one base away. The V gene is TRBV19, the J gene TRBJ1-1; D is possibly TRBD1 (6 bases). The CDR3 runs to 16 residues. The V end lost 6 bases, the J end lost 3 bases, and 20 bases lay between the germline ends. In germline, CDR1 is LNHDA, CDR2 SQIVND (reference sequence). The CDR3 DNA reads TGTGCCAGTAGACATTCAGGGGCCTCATTGGACACTGAAGCTTTCTTT. Amino acid sequence: CASRHSGASLDTEAFF.

The rearrangement links TRBV10-1 to TRBJ2-7, with D maybe TRBD2 (5 bases). Germline CDR1 and CDR2: WNHNN and SYGVQD (reference sequence). The length of the CDR3 is 14 residues. This CDR3 is CVNSDGGLSYEQYF. As DNA, the CDR3 is TGCGTCAACAGTGATGGCGGGCTGAGCTACGAGCAGTACTTC.

This clonotype has a count of ten or more. The V call is TRBV5-1, the J call TRBJ2-1; 8 nucleotides align to TRBD2. The germline CDR1 and CDR2 sequences are SGHRS and YFSETQ. This CDR3 has 15 amino acids. J was trimmed by 4 bases and V by 2 bases; bases with no gene match: 5. The CDR3 is CASSLAGAAYNEQFF. The CDR3 DNA is TGCGCCAGCAGCTTAGCGGGAGCAGCTTACAATGAGCAGTTCTTC.

Note on this clonotype: A much larger clone lies one base from this, so it may be a read error. The rearrangement joins TRBV28 to TRBJ2-2, with unresolved D. V lost 4 bases and J 1 base, leaving 7 bases between the germline ends. The CDR3 is 14 residues long. Germline CDR1 is MDHEN and CDR2 is SYDVKM. CDR3 nucleotide sequence: TGTGCCAGCAGTTCACCAGGGAACACCGGGGAGCTGTTTTTT. Translation: CASSSPGNTGELFF.

The J gene is TRBJ2-1, the V gene TRBV10-1; TRBD1 aligns across 11 bases. The CDR3 is made up of 15 amino acids. Germline loops: CDR1 WNHNN, CDR2 SYGVQD (reference sequence). J lost 10 bases, V lost 7 bases, and 12 bases had no gene match. CDR3 bases: TGCGCCAGCACCATGGGGACAGGGGGAATGGGGGAGCAGTTCTTC. Residues: CASTMGTGGMGEQFF.

J is TRBJ1-1 and V is TRBV14; no clear D gene. V dropped 6 bases and J dropped 5 bases, with 7 bases sitting between them. This CDR3 spans 11 amino acids. Germline V lookup: CDR1 SGHDN, CDR2 FVKESK. CDR3 residues: CASRGATEAFF. The CDR3 DNA reads TGTGCCAGCAGAGGTGCAACTGAAGCTTTCTTT.

The rearrangement links TRBV2 to TRBJ2-5, with a tentative D call TRBD1 (5 bases). The CDR3 length is 13 residues. Germline loops: CDR1 SNHLY, CDR2 FYNNEI. The V end lost 4 bases, the J end lost 5 bases, and 11 bases lay between the germline ends. The CDR3 here is CASSVPAGETQYF. CDR3 nucleotide sequence: TGTGCCAGCAGTGTTCCAGCAGGGGAGACCCAGTACTTC.

Only a few counts were recorded for this clonotype. The genes are TRBV7-9 and TRBJ2-1; D unclear. Trimming took off 5 bases at V and 8 bases at J, with 10 bases between the two ends. CDR3 length: 12 residues. The germline gives CDR1 SEHNR, CDR2 FQNEAQ (reference sequence). CDR3 residues: CASSPTSHEQFF. In nucleotides, the CDR3 is TGTGCCAGCAGCCCTACGAGTCATGAGCAGTTCTTC.

A note on this clonotype: This CDR3 fails to terminate in the conserved phenylalanine or tryptophan, so it likely reflects a read error. This rearrangement joins TRBV9 to TRBJ2-1; 7 bases are shared with TRBD2. Germline CDR1 and CDR2: SGDLS and YYNGEE. Trimming removed 1 base from V and 5 bases from J; junction bases left unmatched: 12. CDR3 length equals 17 residues. CDR3: CASSVKNLAEYNNEQFS. The DNA for the CDR3 is TGTGCCAGCAGCGTAAAAAATCTAGCGGAATATAACAATGAGCAGTTCTCC.

This clonotype was detected a few times. This may be a read error, as it is one base from a much larger clone. The V call is TRBV7-9, the J call TRBJ2-1, with D unresolved. The CDR3 is 13 amino acids. The germline CDR1 and CDR2 sequences are SEHNR and FQNEAQ (reference sequence). CDR3 residues: CASSLEGYNEQSF. The CDR3 nucleotides are TGTGCCAGCAGCTTAGAGGGTTACAATGAGCAGTCCTTC.

This clonotype was observed many times. V gene TRBV19 combines with J gene TRBJ1-6, with unresolved D. Trimming took 5 bases from V and 10 from J, leaving 15 bases between them. Germline CDR1 and CDR2: LNHDA and SQIVND (reference sequence). The CDR3 contains 14 residues. The CDR3 nucleotides read TGTGCCAGTAGTTCTCGGGGAAGTTGGTCACCCCTCCACTTT. It is translated as CASSSRGSWSPLHF.

The V and J genes are TRBV27 and TRBJ1-1; D is undetermined. Germline CDR1 reads MNHEY; CDR2 reads SMNVEV (reference sequence). The CDR3 has 14 residues. V was pared by 7 bases and J by 4 bases, with 16 bases between. CDR3 sequence reads: CASKFGKSGTEAFF. The CDR3 DNA reads TGTGCCAGCAAATTTGGTAAAAGCGGCACTGAAGCTTTCTTT.

This clonotype was recorded at least ten times. This chain connects TRBV15 to TRBJ2-7; 7 bases line up with TRBD2. This CDR3 is built from 16 residues. V shed 0 bases, J shed 2 bases, and the junction held 7 bases outside the gene matches. Germline V CDR1 and CDR2: LNHNV, YYDKDF (reference sequence). The CDR3 sequence: CATSRDLAAGAYEQYF. The CDR3 DNA is TGTGCCACCAGCAGAGATCTGGCGGCGGGGGCCTACGAGCAGTACTTC.